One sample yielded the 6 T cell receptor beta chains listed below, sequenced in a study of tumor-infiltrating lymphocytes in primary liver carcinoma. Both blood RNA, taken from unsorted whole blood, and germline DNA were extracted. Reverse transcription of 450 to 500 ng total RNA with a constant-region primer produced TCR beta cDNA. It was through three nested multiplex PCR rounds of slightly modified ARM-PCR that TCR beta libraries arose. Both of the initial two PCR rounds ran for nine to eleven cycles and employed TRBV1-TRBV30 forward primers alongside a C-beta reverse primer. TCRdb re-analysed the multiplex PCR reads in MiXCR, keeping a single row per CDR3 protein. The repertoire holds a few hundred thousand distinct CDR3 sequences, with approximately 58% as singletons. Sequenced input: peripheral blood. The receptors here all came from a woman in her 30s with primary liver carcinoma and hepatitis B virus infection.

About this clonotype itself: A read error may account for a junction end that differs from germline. CDR3 sequence: CASSEVWQHDEQFF. CDR3 DNA: TGTGCCAGCAGTGAAGTGTGGCAGCACGATGAACAGTTCTTC. V usage is TRBV6-1 and J usage is TRBJ2-1; D remains unclear. Germline assignment: CDR1 MNHNS and CDR2 SASEGT. This CDR3 has 14 amino acids.

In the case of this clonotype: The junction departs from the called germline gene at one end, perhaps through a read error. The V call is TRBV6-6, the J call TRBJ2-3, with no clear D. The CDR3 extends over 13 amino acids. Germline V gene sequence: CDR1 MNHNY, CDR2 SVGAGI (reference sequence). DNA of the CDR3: TGTGCCAGCAATTACTCGACCGCAGATACGCAGTATTTT. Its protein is CASNYSTADTQYF.

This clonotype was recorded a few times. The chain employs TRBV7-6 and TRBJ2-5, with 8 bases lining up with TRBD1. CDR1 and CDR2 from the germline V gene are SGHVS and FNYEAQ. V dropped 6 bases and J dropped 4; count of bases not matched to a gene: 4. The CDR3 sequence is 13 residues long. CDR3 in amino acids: CASSFDRGETQYF. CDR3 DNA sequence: TGTGCCAGCAGTTTCGACAGGGGAGAGACCCAGTACTTC.

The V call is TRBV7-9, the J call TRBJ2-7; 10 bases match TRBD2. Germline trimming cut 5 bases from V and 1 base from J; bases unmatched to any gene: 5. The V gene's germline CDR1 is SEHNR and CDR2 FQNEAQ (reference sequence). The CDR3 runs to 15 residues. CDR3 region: CASSVTSGSSYEQYF. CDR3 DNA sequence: TGTGCCAGCAGCGTGACTAGCGGGTCGTCCTACGAGCAGTACTTC.

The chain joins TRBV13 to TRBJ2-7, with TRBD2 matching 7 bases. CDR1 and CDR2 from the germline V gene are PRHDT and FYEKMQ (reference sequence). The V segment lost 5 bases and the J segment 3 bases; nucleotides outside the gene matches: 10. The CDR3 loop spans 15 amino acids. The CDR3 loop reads CASSLPGLAGYEQYF. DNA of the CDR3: TGTGCCAGCAGCCTTCCGGGATTAGCGGGCTACGAGCAGTACTTC. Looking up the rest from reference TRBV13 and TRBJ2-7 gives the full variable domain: AAGVIQSPRHLIKEKRETATLKCYPIPRHDTVYWYQQGPGQDPQFLISFYEKMQSDKGSIPDRFSAQQFSDYHSELNMSSLELGDSALYFCASSLPGLAGYEQYFGPGTRLTVT.

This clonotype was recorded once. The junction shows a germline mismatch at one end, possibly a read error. CDR3 loop: CASSLVKPGLVRGEQFF. The CDR3 DNA sequence: TGTGCCAGTAGCTTAGTTAAACCGGGACTAGTGCGAGGGGAGCAGTTCTTC. The chain uses TRBV11-3 and TRBJ2-1; 8 bases match TRBD2. The CDR3 is 17 amino acids. Per the germline V gene, CDR1 is SGHNT and CDR2 is YENEEA.